Following are 21 T cell receptor beta chains from one sample sequenced in a study of blood T cell repertoires in COVID-19. Assay: immunoSEQ multiplex PCR; the TCRdb copy retains only in-frame clones and omits some. The sample records some 27,000 clones, 55% to 80% being singletons. The sample comprised peripheral blood. The receptors derive from a human donor in a cohort sampled during active COVID-19.

The genes are TRBV7-6 and TRBJ2-1; 10 bases fit TRBD1. From germline, CDR1 is SGHVS and CDR2 FNYEAQ. V shed 5 bases and J 4 bases; nucleotides not matched to a gene: 5. This CDR3 region has 15 residues. The CDR3 loop is CASSIGTGAYNEQFF. The DNA of the CDR3 is TGTGCCAGCAGCATCGGGACAGGGGCTTACAATGAGCAGTTCTTC.

For the CDR3, the DNA is TGTGCCAGCAGTTCCTGGACAGGCACTGAAGCTTTCTTT. Amino acids: CASSSWTGTEAFF. The chain employs TRBV6-5 and TRBJ1-1; TRBD1 matches at 7 bases. CDR1 and CDR2 from the germline V gene are MNHEY and SVGAGI. The ends lost 4 bases at V and 4 bases at J; junction bases unmatched: 3. The CDR3 sequence is 13 residues long.

Only a few counts were recorded for this clone. V is TRBV11-1 and J is TRBJ2-1; D unresolved. V was pared by 5 bases and J by 9 bases, with 11 bases between. Germline lookup yields CDR1 SGHAT and CDR2 FQDESV (reference sequence). The CDR3 sequence is 12 residues long. CDR3 bases: TGTGCCAGCAGCCGTATACGCGGTGAGCAGTTCTTC. It codes for CASSRIRGEQFF.

A few counts support this clone. The CDR3 sequence is CASSSAPGQGAYEQYF. In DNA form, the CDR3 reads TGTGCCAGCAGCTCCGCCCCGGGACAGGGAGCCTACGAGCAGTACTTC. The chain has TRBV7-2 and TRBJ2-7; 9 nucleotides agree with TRBD1. Germline CDR1 SGHTA, CDR2 FQGNSA. V was pared by 4 bases and J by 2 bases, with 9 bases of the junction left unmatched. There are 16 residues in the CDR3.

The chain links TRBV18 to TRBJ2-3, with 8 bases lining up with TRBD2. Trimming at V came to 4 bases and at J to 3 bases, leaving 12 bases not matched to a gene. CDR3 length: 17 residues. Germline CDR1 is KGHSH and CDR2 is LQKENI. CDR3 in amino acids: CASSQSTRGGLTDTQYF. CDR3 bases: TGTGCCAGCTCACAATCCACCCGGGGGGGCCTGACAGATACGCAGTATTTT. The whole variable domain, remainder taken from reference TRBV18 and TRBJ2-3, is NAGVMQNPRHLVRRRGQEARLRCSPMKGHSHVYWYRQLPEEGLKFMVYLQKENIIDESGMPKERFSAEFPKEGPSILRIQQVVRGDSAAYFCASSQSTRGGLTDTQYFGPGTRLTVL.

This chain connects TRBV6-5 to TRBJ2-7, with 9 bases lining up with TRBD1. The CDR3 contains 13 residues. Germline CDR1 reads MNHEY; CDR2 reads SVGAGI. Trimming at V came to 7 bases and at J to 2 bases, leaving 3 bases not matched to a gene. CDR3 in DNA: TGTGCCAGCAACGACAGGGGGACCTACGAGCAGTACTTC. Translation: CASNDRGTYEQYF.

This clone was picked up one time. The chain couples TRBV29-1 to TRBJ2-3, with D possibly being TRBD2 (6 bases). The germline V gene has CDR1 SQVTM and CDR2 ANQGSEA. The germline V and J ends were trimmed by 3 bases and 6 bases, with 13 bases remaining between them. This CDR3 comprises 13 residues. Here the CDR3 reads CSVEIAARDTQYF. DNA of the CDR3: TGCAGCGTTGAGATAGCGGCGAGGGATACGCAGTATTTT.

In its sample, this clone was seen once. The chain employs TRBV18 and TRBJ2-1, with D possibly matching TRBD1 (7 bases). V shed 1 base and J shed 7 bases, with 11 bases lying between them. Per germline, CDR1 KGHSH and CDR2 LQKENI. This CDR3 is 14 amino acids long. The CDR3 DNA follows: TGTGCCAGCTCACCACTATCAGGGGGGAATGAGCAGTTCTTC. This encodes CASSPLSGGNEQFF.

This clone was seen only a few times. The V and J genes are TRBV12-3 or TRBV12-4 and TRBJ1-2; tentatively, D is TRBD1 (5 bases). V lost 5 bases and J lost 8, with 12 bases in between. This CDR3 spans 12 amino acids. The DNA for the CDR3 is TGTGCCAGCAGTACCAGGGTTGGCGGCTACACCTTC. The encoded protein is CASSTRVGGYTF.

A few counts support this clone. The chain links TRBV27 to TRBJ2-7; 8 bases are a match to TRBD2. Germline CDR1 is MNHEY and CDR2 is SMNVEV (reference sequence). V was pared by 2 bases and J by 4 bases, with 4 bases of the junction left unmatched. The CDR3 runs 14 residues. The CDR3 nucleotides are TGTGCCAGCAGTTTACAGCGGGGGTCTTACGAGCAGTACTTC. This encodes CASSLQRGSYEQYF.

The genes are TRBV11-3 and TRBJ1-2; D unresolved. The V end lost 5 bases, the J end lost 6 bases, and 19 bases lay between the germline ends. The length of the CDR3 is 15 residues. Germline V gene lookup returns CDR1 SGHNT and CDR2 YENEEA. CDR3 residues: CASSLGDFLADGYTF. As DNA, the CDR3 is TGTGCCAGCAGCCTAGGAGACTTTCTCGCGGATGGCTACACCTTC. Full variable domain (missing parts from reference TRBV11-3 and TRBJ1-2): EAGVVQSPRYKIIEKKQPVAFWCNPISGHNTLYWYLQNLGQGPELLIRYENEEAVDDSQLPKDRFSAERLKGVDSTLKIQPAELGDSAVYLCASSLGDFLADGYTFGSGTRLTVV.

The chain has TRBV6-5 and TRBJ1-2, with 9 bases lining up with TRBD1. The CDR3 runs to 15 residues. Losses at the gene ends were 6 bases for V and 5 bases for J; bases not matched to a gene: 10. Germline-derived CDR1 and CDR2 are MNHEY and SVGAGI. As DNA, the CDR3 is TGTGCCAGCAGGCCGGGACAGGGAGTCGCTTATGGCTACACCTTC. Translation gives CASRPGQGVAYGYTF.

This chain links TRBV7-6 with TRBJ1-2; D might be TRBD1 (5 bases). From germline, CDR1 is SGHVS and CDR2 FNYEAQ. V was clipped by 0 bases and J by 4 bases, with 21 bases between them. CDR3 size: 18 residues. The CDR3 loop is CASSLAKPGTSGGYGYTF. For the CDR3, the DNA is TGTGCCAGCAGCTTAGCTAAACCTGGGACCTCGGGGGGCTATGGCTACACCTTC.

The V call is TRBV7-2, the J call TRBJ2-2; 9 bases match TRBD2. Looked up from germline, CDR1 is SGHTA and CDR2 is FQGNSA. The CDR3 covers 17 residues. The junction had 13 bases not matched to a gene; V was cut back by 5 bases and J by 6 bases. CDR3 protein: CASSRRGAREGPGELFF. CDR3 bases: TGTGCCAGCAGCCGCCGGGGTGCGCGGGAGGGCCCCGGGGAGCTGTTTTTT.

This clone occurred a few times. The chain recombines TRBV12-3 or TRBV12-4 with TRBJ1-1, with D tentatively TRBD1 (6 bases). The CDR3 spans 13 residues. V was shortened by 6 bases and J by 11 bases, with 19 bases between the two germline ends. CDR3 coding DNA: TGTGCCAGCAGGCCGGCAGGGGAATTTGTGGCTTTCTTT. As protein: CASRPAGEFVAFF.

This clone was counted many times. The gene calls are TRBV4-1 and TRBJ2-6, with D possibly TRBD2 on 6 matching bases. The CDR3 runs to 18 residues. Looked up from germline, CDR1 is MGHRA and CDR2 is YSYEKL. Trimming took 3 bases from V and 0 from J, leaving 15 bases between them. CDR3 region: CASSQVGTVSSGANVLTF. CDR3 DNA sequence: TGCGCCAGCAGCCAGGTAGGGACTGTAAGCTCTGGGGCCAACGTCCTGACTTTC.

This clone has just one count. This chain links TRBV28 with TRBJ2-7; D possibly corresponds to TRBD1 (5 bases). The CDR3 consists of 15 residues. Germline values: CDR1 MDHEN, CDR2 SYDVKM. V lost 5 bases, J lost 0 bases, and 14 bases lay in between. The CDR3 protein is CASSTLTDVSYEQYF. The CDR3 coding sequence is TGTGCCAGCAGTACCCTGACAGACGTCTCCTACGAGCAGTACTTC. Complete variable domain (other parts from reference TRBV28 and TRBJ2-7): DVKVTQSSRYLVKRTGEKVFLECVQDMDHENMFWYRQDPGLGLRLIYFSYDVKMKEKGDIPEGYSVSREKKERFSLILESASTNQTSMYLCASSTLTDVSYEQYFGPGTRLTVT.

The J gene is TRBJ1-1, the V gene TRBV18, with 9 positions matching TRBD1. The junction had 7 bases not matched to a gene; V was cut back by 4 bases and J by 4 bases. The CDR3 consists of 15 residues. Germline CDR1 KGHSH, CDR2 LQKENI. This chain's CDR3 is CASSLAGQGSTEAFF. The CDR3 region has the DNA TGTGCCAGCTCACTCGCCGGACAGGGGAGCACTGAAGCTTTCTTT.

The gene calls are TRBV10-3 and TRBJ1-5; TRBD1 matches at 9 bases. The CDR3 extends over 16 amino acids. Germline loops: CDR1 ENHRY, CDR2 SYGVKD. The J segment lost 0 bases and the V segment lost 5 bases, leaving 5 bases of the junction unmatched. CDR3 DNA sequence: TGTGCCATCAGTAACAGGGGGCGGGATAGCAATCAGCCCCAGCATTTT. Its translation: CAISNRGRDSNQPQHF.

This clone was observed a few times. The rearrangement joins TRBV3-1 (or the pseudogene TRBV3-2) to TRBJ1-2; tentatively, D is TRBD1 (6 bases). Germline V lookup: CDR1 LGHDT, CDR2 YNNKEL (reference sequence). Trimming stripped 0 bases from V and 4 bases from J, with 12 bases between. The CDR3 spans 15 residues. CDR3 protein: CASSQERDTLYGYTF. CDR3 nucleotide sequence: TGTGCCAGCAGCCAAGAACGGGACACACTCTATGGCTACACCTTC.

The chain links TRBV5-1 to TRBJ2-3; D not certain. This CDR3 is built from 14 residues. Trimming took 2 bases from V and 0 from J, leaving 7 bases between them. Germline V gene lookup returns CDR1 SGHRS and CDR2 YFSETQ. CDR3 nucleotide sequence: TGCGCCAGCAGCTTAGAACAGAGCACAGATACGCAGTATTTT. Translated, it gives CASSLEQSTDTQYF.